This TCR beta chain was recorded in a study of metastatic and nonmetastatic thyroid tumors. Study information: The comparison covered peripheral blood and tumor or nodule tissue in malignant and benign thyroid patients.

Points from the study as a whole: As reported, TCR beta diversity in blood and tumor was significantly higher in malignant thyroid tumors than in benign nodules.

Nobody among the patients had been given any treatment before thyroid surgery. The CDR3 extends over 13 amino acids. CDR1 is MNHEY and CDR2 is SVGAGI in the germline V gene. The sample holds a few counts of this clone. Its antigen is not known. This could be a read error, since a much larger clone is one nucleotide away. Per the authors' pipeline: What underpinned the distant-metastasis classifier for papillary thyroid cancer was the set of CDR3 differences across clinicopathological groups. TCRdb re-called the PCR reads via MiXCR. The authors' filters were not applied to this entry. The repertoire has about 64,000 clones, 15% to 20% of them found once; the top ten carry roughly a tenth.

The TCR comes from a male donor with papillary thyroid cancer or a benign thyroid nodule (not recorded which). Some clones in this sample may be carry-over from other donors' samples. The sequencing sample was made of blood. V is TRBV6-5 and J is TRBJ1-1; 7 nucleotides match TRBD1. CDR3: CASIYRGFTEAFF. CDR3 coding DNA: TGTGCCAGCATTTACAGGGGATTCACCGAAGCTTTCTTT.